This note documents a single T cell receptor (beta chain) sequence. Its specificity is not known. The sample originates from a study of Ad26.COV2.S vaccination and SARS-CoV-2 variants. Study-level information: Participant was drawn from the COV1001 Ad26.COV2.S trial arm. Each vaccinee took Ad26.COV2.S intramuscularly, once or twice 56 days apart. Findings and limits, study-wide: There was a possibility that the TCR breadth and depth analyses underestimated total T cell responses.

The CDR3 has 15 residues. The V and J ends lost 3 bases and 2 bases, in that order; junction bases with no gene match: 1. Germline V CDR1 and CDR2: MNHEY, SMNVEV (reference sequence). This sample's treatment: about 20 received Ad26.COV2.S at low or high dose, single or two shots; about 5 received placebo; per-sample allocation not given. After the first vaccine or placebo injection, samples were drawn on day 63. The repertoire was sequenced with immunoSEQ multiplex PCR; TCRdb's copy has only in-frame clones and lacks some. The sample lists nearly 400,000 clones, approximately 91% occurring once. Sequencing was performed on peripheral blood, taken in a trial of Ad26.COV2.S vaccine versus placebo. The V call is TRBV27, the J call TRBJ2-7, with TRBD2 matching 13 bases. The receptor was isolated from a person between 18 and 59 years old who received the Ad26.COV2.S COVID-19 vaccine or a placebo. CDR3 protein: CASSFGTSGTYEQYF. The CDR3 nucleotides are TGTGCCAGCAGTTTTGGGACTAGCGGGACCTACGAGCAGTACTTC.